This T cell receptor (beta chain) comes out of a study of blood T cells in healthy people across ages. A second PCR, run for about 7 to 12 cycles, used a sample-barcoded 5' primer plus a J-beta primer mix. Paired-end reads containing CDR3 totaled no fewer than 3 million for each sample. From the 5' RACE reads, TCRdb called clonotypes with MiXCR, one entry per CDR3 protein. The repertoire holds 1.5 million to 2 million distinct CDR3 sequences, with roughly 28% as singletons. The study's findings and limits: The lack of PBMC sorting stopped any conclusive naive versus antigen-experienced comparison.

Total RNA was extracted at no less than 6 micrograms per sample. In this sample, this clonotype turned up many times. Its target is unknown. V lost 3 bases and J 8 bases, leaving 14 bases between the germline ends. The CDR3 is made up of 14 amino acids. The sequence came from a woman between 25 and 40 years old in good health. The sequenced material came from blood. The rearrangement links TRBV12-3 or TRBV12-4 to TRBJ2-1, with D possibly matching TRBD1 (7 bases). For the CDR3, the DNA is TGTGCCAGCAGTTTTGGCGGGGACAGTGATGAGCAGTTCTTC. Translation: CASSFGGDSDEQFF.